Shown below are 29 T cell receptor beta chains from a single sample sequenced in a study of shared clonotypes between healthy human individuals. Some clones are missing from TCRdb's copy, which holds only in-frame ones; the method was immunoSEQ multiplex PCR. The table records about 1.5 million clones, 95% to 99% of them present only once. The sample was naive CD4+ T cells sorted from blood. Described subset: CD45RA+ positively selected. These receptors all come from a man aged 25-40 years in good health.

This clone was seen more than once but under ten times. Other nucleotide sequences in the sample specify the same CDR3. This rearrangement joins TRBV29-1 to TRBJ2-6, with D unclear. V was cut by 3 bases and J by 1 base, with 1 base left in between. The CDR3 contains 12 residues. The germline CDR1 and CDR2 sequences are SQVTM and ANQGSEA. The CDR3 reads CSVESGANVLTF. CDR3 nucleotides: TGCAGCGTTGAGTCTGGGGCCAACGTCCTGACTTTC.

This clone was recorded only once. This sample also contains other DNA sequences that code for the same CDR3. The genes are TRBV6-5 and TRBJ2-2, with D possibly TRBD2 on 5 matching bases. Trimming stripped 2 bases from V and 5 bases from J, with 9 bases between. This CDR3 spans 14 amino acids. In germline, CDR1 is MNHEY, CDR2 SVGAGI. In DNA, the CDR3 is TGTGCCAGCAGTTACCGGGGAGTAACCGGGGAGCTGTTTTTT. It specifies CASSYRGVTGELFF.

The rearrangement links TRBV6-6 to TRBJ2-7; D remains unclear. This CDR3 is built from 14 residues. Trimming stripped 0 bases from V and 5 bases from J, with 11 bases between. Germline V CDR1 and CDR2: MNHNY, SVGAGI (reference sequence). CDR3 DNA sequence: TGTGCCAGCAGTTACTCCTTTAAGGGTCACGAGCAGTACTTC. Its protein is CASSYSFKGHEQYF.

In DNA, the CDR3 is TGTGCCAGCAGCGCCGGGACTAGCGGAGCGTACCAAGAGACCCAGTACTTC. As protein: CASSAGTSGAYQETQYF. V usage is TRBV28 and J usage is TRBJ2-5, with 11 bases aligning to TRBD2. Germline V gene data show CDR1 as MDHEN and CDR2 as SYDVKM. This CDR3 is 17 amino acids long. Trimming at V came to 6 bases and at J to 0 bases, leaving 9 bases not matched to a gene. The whole variable domain, remainder taken from reference TRBV28 and TRBJ2-5, is DVKVTQSSRYLVKRTGEKVFLECVQDMDHENMFWYRQDPGLGLRLIYFSYDVKMKEKGDIPEGYSVSREKKERFSLILESASTNQTSMYLCASSAGTSGAYQETQYFGPGTRLLVL.

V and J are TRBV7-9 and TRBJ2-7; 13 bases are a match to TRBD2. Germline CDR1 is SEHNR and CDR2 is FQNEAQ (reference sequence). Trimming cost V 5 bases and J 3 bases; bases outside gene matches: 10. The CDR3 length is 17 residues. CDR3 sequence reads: CASSPWGLAGTFYEQYF. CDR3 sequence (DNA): TGTGCCAGCAGCCCCTGGGGACTAGCGGGGACCTTCTACGAGCAGTACTTC.

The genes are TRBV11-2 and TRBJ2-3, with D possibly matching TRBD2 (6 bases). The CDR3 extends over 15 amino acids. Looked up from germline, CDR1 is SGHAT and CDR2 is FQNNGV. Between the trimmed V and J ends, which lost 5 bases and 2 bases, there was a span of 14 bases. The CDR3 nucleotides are TGTGCCAGCAGCCCGGGACTCCGTGCCACAGATACGCAGTATTTT. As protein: CASSPGLRATDTQYF.

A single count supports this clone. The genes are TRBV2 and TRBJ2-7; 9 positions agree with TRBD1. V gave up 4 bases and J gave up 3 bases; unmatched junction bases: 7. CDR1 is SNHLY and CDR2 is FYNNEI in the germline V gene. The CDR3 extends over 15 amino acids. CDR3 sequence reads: CASSGGTGTYYEQYF. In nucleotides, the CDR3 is TGTGCCAGCAGTGGCGGGACAGGGACCTACTACGAGCAGTACTTC. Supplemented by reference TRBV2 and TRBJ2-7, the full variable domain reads EPEVTQTPSHQVTQMGQEVILRCVPISNHLYFYWYRQILGQKVEFLVSFYNNEISEKSEIFDDQFSVERPDGSNFTLKIRSTKLEDSAMYFCASSGGTGTYYEQYFGPGTRLTVT.

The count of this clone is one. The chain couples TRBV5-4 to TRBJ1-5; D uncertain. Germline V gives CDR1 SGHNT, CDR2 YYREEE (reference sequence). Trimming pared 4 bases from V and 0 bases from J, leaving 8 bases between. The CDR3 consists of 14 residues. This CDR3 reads CASSADISNQPQHF. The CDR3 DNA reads TGTGCCAGCAGCGCAGACATTAGCAATCAGCCCCAGCATTTT.

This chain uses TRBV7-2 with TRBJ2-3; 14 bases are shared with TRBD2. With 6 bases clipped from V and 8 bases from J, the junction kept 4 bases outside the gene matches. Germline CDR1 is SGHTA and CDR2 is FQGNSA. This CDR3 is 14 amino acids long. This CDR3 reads CASRTSGRVGTQYF. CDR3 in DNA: TGTGCCAGCAGGACTAGCGGGAGGGTCGGTACGCAGTATTTT.

CDR3 sequence: CASSQVAGERNTGELFF. DNA for the CDR3: TGTGCCAGCAGCCAAGTAGCAGGGGAAAGAAACACCGGGGAGCTGTTTTTT. The gene calls are TRBV14 and TRBJ2-2; weak D call: TRBD1 (6 bases). The CDR3 spans 17 residues. Between the trimmed V and J ends, which lost 1 base and 2 bases, there was a span of 14 bases. Germline CDR1 reads SGHDN; CDR2 reads FVKESK.

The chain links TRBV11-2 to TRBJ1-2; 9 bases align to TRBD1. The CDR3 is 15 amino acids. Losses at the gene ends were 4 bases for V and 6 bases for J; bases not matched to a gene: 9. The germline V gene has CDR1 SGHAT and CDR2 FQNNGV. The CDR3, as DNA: TGTGCCAGCAGCTCCTCCGGGACAGGGTTGGATGGCTACACCTTC. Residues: CASSSSGTGLDGYTF. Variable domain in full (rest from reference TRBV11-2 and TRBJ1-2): EAGVAQSPRYKIIEKRQSVAFWCNPISGHATLYWYQQILGQGPKLLIQFQNNGVVDDSQLPKDRFSAERLKGVDSTLKIQPAKLEDSAVYLCASSSSGTGLDGYTFGSGTRLTVV.

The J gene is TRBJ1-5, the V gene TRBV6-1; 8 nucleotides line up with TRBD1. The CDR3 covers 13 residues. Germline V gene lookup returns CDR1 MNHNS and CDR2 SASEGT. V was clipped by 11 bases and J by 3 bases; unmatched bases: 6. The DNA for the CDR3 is TGTGCCGGGAGGACAGGGTTCAATCAGCCCCAGCATTTT. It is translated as CAGRTGFNQPQHF.

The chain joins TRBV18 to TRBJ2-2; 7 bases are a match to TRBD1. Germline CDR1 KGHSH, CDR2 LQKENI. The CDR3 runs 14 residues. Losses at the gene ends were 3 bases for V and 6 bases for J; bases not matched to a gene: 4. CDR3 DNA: TGTGCCAGCTCACCGGACAGGCGCTCCGGGGAGCTGTTTTTT. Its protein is CASSPDRRSGELFF.

The CDR3 is CASSGSKTYNEQFF. In DNA form, the CDR3 reads TGTGCCAGTAGTGGTTCGAAAACCTACAATGAGCAGTTCTTC. The V gene is TRBV19, the J gene TRBJ2-1; D call uncertain. V shed 5 bases and J shed 2 bases, with 10 bases lying between them. Germline CDR1 LNHDA, CDR2 SQIVND (reference sequence). This CDR3 has 14 residues.

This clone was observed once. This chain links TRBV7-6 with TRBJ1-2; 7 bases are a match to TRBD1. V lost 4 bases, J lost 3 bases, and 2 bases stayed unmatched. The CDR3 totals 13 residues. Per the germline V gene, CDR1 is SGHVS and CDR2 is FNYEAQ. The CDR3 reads CASSSGTDYGYTF. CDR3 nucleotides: TGTGCCAGCAGCTCCGGGACAGACTATGGCTACACCTTC.

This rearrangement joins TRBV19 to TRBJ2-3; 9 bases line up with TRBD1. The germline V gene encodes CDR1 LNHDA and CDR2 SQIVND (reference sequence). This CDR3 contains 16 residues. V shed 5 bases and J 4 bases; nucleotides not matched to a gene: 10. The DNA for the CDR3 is TGTGCCAGTAGTGGGGGCGGGACAGGGTACTCAGATACGCAGTATTTT. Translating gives CASSGGGTGYSDTQYF.

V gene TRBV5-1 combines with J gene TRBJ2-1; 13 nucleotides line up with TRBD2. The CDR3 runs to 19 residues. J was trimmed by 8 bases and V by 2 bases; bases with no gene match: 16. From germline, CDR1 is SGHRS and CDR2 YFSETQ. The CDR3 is CASSFQPLGTSGNIHEQFF. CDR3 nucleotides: TGCGCCAGCAGCTTTCAACCCCTCGGGACTAGCGGGAACATCCATGAGCAGTTCTTC. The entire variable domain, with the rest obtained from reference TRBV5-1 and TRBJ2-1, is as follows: KAGVTQTPRYLIKTRGQQVTLSCSPISGHRSVSWYQQTPGQGLQFLFEYFSETQRNKGNFPGRFSGRQFSNSRSEMNVSTLELGDSALYLCASSFQPLGTSGNIHEQFFGPGTRLTVL.

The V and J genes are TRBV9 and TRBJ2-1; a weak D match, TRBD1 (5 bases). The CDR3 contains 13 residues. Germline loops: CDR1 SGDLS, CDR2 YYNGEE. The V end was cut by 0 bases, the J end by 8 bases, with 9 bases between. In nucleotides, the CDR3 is TGTGCCAGCAGCGTAGAACCCAGGGATGAGCAGTTCTTC. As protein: CASSVEPRDEQFF.

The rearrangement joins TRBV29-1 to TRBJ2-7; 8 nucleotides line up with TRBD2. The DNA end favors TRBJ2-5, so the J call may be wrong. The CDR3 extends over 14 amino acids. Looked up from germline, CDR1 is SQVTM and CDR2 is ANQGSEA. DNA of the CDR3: TGCAGCGTTACGTCGGGGGGGAGCGTGGAGACCCAGTACTTC. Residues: CSVTSGGSVETQYF.

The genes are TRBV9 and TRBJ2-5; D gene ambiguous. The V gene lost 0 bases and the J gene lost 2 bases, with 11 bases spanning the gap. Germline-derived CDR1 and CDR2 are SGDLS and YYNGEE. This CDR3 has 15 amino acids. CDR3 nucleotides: TGTGCCAGCAGCGTAGCCGGTTGGGTTCAAGAGACCCAGTACTTC. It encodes CASSVAGWVQETQYF. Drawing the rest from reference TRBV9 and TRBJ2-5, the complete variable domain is DSGVTQTPKHLITATGQRVTLRCSPRSGDLSVYWYQQSLDQGLQFLIQYYNGEERAKGNILERFSAQQFPDLHSELNLSSLELGDSALYFCASSVAGWVQETQYFGPGTRLLVL.

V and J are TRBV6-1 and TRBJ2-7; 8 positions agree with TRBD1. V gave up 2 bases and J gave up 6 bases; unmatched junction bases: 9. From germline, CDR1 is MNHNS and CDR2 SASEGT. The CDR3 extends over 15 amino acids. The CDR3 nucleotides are TGTGCCAGCAGTGAACCTGGACAGGGATATGGCGAGCAGTACTTC. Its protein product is CASSEPGQGYGEQYF.

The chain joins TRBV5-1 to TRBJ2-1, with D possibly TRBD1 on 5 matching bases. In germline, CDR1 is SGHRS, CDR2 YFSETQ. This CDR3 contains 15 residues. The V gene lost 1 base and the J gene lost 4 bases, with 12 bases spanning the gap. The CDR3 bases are TGCGCCAGCAGCTTGTCGCAGGGCGCATACAATGAGCAGTTCTTC. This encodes CASSLSQGAYNEQFF.

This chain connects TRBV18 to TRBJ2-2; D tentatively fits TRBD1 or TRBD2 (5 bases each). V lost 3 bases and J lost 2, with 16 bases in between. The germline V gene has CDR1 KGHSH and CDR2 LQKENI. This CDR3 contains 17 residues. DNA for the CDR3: TGTGCCAGCTCACCGCTCCGGGTGGGACCTAACACCGGGGAGCTGTTTTTT. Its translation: CASSPLRVGPNTGELFF.

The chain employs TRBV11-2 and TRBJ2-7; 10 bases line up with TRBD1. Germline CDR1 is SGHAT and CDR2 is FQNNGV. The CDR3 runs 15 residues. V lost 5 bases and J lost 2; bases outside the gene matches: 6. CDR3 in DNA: TGTGCCAGCAGCCCGGGACAGGGGACAACCTACGAGCAGTACTTC. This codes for CASSPGQGTTYEQYF.

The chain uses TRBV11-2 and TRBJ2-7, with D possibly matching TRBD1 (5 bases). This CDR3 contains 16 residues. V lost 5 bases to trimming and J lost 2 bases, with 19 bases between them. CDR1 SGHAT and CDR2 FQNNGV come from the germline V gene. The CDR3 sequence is CASSITGAWQAYEQYF. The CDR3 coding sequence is TGTGCCAGCAGCATTACAGGTGCCTGGCAAGCCTACGAGCAGTACTTC. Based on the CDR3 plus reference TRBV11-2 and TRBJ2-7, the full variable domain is EAGVAQSPRYKIIEKRQSVAFWCNPISGHATLYWYQQILGQGPKLLIQFQNNGVVDDSQLPKDRFSAERLKGVDSTLKIQPAKLEDSAVYLCASSITGAWQAYEQYFGPGTRLTVT.

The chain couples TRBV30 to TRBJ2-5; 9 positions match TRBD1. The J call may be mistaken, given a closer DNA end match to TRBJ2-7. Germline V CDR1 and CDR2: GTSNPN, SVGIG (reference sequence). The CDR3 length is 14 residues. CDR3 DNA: TGTGCCTGGAGTCCTTGGACAGGGGCCTACGAGCAGTACTTC. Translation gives CAWSPWTGAYEQYF.

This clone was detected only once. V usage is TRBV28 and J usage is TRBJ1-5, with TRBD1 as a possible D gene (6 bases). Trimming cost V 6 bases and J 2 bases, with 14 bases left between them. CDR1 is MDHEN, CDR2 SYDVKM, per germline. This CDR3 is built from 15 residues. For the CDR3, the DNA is TGTGCCAGCAGGAAGACAGGTAGCGGCAATCAGCCCCAGCATTTT. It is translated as CASRKTGSGNQPQHF.

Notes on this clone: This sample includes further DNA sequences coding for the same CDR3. The CDR3 loop is CASSFRGQPQHF. The CDR3 bases are TGTGCCAGCAGTTTTAGAGGTCAGCCCCAGCATTTT. This chain uses TRBV28 with TRBJ1-5; no clear D. Germline V CDR1 and CDR2: MDHEN, SYDVKM. This CDR3 has 12 amino acids. V was pared by 3 bases and J by 6 bases, with 6 bases between.

CDR3 residues: CASSSDFSSYNEQFF. CDR3 DNA: TGTGCCAGCAGCTCGGACTTCAGCTCCTACAATGAGCAGTTCTTC. This chain uses TRBV5-4 with TRBJ2-1; a possible D gene is TRBD2 (5 bases). V was shortened by 3 bases and J by 0 bases, with 10 bases between the two germline ends. The CDR3 is 15 amino acids. The germline V gene has CDR1 SGHNT and CDR2 YYREEE (reference sequence).